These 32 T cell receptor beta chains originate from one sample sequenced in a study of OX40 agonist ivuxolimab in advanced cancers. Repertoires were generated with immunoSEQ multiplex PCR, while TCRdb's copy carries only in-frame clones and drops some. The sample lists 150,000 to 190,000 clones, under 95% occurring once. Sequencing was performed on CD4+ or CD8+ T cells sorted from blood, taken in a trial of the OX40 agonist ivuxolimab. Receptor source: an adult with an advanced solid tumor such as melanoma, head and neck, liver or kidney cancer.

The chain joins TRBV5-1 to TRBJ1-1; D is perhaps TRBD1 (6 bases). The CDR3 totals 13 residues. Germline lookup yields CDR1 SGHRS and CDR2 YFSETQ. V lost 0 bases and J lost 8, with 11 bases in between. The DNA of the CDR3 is TGCGCCAGCAGCTTGGCGGGGGCTGTCGAAGCTTTCTTT. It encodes CASSLAGAVEAFF.

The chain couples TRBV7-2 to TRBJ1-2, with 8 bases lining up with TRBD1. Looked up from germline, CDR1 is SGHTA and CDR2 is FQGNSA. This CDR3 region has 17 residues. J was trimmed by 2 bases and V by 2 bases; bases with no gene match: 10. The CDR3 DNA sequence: TGTGCCAGCAGCTTAAGGCAGGGGGCGAGGCGGAACTATGGCTACACCTTC. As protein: CASSLRQGARRNYGYTF.

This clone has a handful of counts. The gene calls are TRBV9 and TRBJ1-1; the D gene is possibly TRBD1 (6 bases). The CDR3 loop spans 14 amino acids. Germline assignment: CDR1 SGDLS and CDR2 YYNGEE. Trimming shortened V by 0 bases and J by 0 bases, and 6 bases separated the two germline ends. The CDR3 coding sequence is TGTGCCAGCAGCGTAGCAGGGGTGAACACTGAAGCTTTCTTT. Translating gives CASSVAGVNTEAFF.

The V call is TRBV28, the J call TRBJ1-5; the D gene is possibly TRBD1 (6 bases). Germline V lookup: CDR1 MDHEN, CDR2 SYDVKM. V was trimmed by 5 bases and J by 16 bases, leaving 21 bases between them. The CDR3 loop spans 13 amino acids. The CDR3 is CASSPMRGQLEHF. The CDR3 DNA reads TGTGCCAGCAGTCCAATGAGGGGACAATTAGAACATTTT.

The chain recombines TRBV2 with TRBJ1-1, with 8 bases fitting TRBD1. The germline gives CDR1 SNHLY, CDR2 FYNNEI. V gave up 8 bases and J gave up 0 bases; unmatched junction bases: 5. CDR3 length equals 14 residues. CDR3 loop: CASQKTGVNTEAFF. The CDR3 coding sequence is TGTGCCAGCCAGAAGACAGGGGTGAACACTGAAGCTTTCTTT.

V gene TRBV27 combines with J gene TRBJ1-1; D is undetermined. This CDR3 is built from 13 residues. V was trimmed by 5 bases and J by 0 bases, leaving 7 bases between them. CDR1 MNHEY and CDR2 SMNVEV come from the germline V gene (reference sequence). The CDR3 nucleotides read TGTGCCAGCAGTACCTCACTGAACACTGAAGCTTTCTTT. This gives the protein CASSTSLNTEAFF.

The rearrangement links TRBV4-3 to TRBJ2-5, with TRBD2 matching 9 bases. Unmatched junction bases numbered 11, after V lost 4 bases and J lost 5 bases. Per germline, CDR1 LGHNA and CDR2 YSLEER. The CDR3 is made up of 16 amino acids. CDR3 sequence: CASSPNPAGGIETQYF. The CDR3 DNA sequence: TGCGCCAGCAGCCCCAACCCTGCGGGGGGGATCGAGACCCAGTACTTC.

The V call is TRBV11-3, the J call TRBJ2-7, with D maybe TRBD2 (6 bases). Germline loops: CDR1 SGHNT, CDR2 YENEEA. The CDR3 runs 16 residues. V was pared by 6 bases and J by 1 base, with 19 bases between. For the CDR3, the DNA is TGTGCCAGCAGTTCTCCCCGTACTCTAGCGTCCTACGAGCAGTACTTC. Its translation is CASSSPRTLASYEQYF.

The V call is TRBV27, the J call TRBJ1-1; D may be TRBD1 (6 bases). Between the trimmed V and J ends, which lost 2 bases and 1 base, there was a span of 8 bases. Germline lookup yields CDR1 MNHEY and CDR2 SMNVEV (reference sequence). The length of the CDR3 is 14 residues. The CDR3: CASSLVRGNTEAFF. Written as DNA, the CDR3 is TGTGCCAGCAGTTTAGTCAGGGGGAACACTGAAGCTTTCTTT.

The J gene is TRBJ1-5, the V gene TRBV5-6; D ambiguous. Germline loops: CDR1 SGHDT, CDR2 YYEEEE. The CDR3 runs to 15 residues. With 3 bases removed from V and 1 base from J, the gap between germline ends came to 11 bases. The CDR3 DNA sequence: TGTGCCAGCAGCTCCGGACTTATAAGCAATCAGCCCCAGCATTTT. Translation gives CASSSGLISNQPQHF.

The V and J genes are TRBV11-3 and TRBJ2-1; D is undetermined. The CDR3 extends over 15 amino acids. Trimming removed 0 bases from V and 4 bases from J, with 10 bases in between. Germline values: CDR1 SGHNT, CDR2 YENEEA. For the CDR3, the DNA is TGTGCCAGCAGCTTAGAAGGTCTAGGGTACAATGAGCAGTTCTTC. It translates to CASSLEGLGYNEQFF. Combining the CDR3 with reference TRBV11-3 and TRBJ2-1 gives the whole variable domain EAGVVQSPRYKIIEKKQPVAFWCNPISGHNTLYWYLQNLGQGPELLIRYENEEAVDDSQLPKDRFSAERLKGVDSTLKIQPAELGDSAVYLCASSLEGLGYNEQFFGPGTRLTVL.

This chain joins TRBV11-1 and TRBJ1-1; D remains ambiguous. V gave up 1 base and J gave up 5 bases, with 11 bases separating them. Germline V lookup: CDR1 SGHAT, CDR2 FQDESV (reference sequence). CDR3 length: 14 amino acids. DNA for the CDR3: TGTGCCAGCAGCTTAGAGCTTAGCAGGACTGAAGCTTTCTTT. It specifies CASSLELSRTEAFF.

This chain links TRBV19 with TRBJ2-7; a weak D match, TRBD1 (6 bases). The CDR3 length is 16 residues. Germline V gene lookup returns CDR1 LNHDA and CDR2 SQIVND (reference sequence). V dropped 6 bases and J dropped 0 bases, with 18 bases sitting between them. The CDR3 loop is CASRQKAGTSSYEQYF. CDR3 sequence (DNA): TGTGCCAGTAGACAAAAAGCCGGGACAAGCTCCTACGAGCAGTACTTC.

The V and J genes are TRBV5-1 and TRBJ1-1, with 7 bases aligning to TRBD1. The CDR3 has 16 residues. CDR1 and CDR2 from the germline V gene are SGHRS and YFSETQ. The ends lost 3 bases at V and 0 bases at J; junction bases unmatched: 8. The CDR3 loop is CASSSREGAMNTEAFF. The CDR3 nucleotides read TGCGCCAGCAGCTCCCGGGAGGGGGCTATGAACACTGAAGCTTTCTTT.

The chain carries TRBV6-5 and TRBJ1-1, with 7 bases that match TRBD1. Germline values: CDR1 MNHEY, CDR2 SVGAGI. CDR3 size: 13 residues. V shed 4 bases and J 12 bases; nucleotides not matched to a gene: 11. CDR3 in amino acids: CASSLGQRTRTFF. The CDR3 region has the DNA TGTGCCAGCAGTTTGGGACAGCGTACCAGGACTTTCTTT.

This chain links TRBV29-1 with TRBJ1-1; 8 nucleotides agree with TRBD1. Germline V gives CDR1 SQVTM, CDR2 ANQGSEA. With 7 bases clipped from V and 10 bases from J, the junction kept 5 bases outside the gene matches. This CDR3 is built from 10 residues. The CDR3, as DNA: TGCAGCGCCGGACAGGGAGTAGCTTTCTTT. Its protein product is CSAGQGVAFF.

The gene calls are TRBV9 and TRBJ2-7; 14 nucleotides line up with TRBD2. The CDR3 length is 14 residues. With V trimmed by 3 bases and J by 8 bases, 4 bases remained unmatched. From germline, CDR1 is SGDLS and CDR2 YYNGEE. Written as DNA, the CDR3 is TGTGCCAGCAGCGAGGGACTAGCGGGAGTACAGCAGTACTTC. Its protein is CASSEGLAGVQQYF. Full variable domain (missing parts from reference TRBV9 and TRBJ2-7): DSGVTQTPKHLITATGQRVTLRCSPRSGDLSVYWYQQSLDQGLQFLIQYYNGEERAKGNILERFSAQQFPDLHSELNLSSLELGDSALYFCASSEGLAGVQQYFGPGTRLTVT.

Written as DNA, the CDR3 is TGTGCCAGCAGCCCAAGTCCCCTAAACCAAGAGACCCAGTACTTC. It encodes CASSPSPLNQETQYF. The V call is TRBV9, the J call TRBJ2-5; D call uncertain. The CDR3 contains 15 residues. With 4 bases removed from V and 0 bases from J, the gap between germline ends came to 13 bases. Germline CDR1 reads SGDLS; CDR2 reads YYNGEE.

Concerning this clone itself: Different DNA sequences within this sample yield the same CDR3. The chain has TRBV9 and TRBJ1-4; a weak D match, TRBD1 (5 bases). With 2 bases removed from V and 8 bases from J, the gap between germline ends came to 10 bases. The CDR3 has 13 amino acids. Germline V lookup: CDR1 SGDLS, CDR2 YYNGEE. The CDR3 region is CASSVGAGEKLFF. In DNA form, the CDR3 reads TGTGCCAGCAGCGTCGGGGCCGGGGAAAAACTGTTTTTT. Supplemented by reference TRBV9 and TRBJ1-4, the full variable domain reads DSGVTQTPKHLITATGQRVTLRCSPRSGDLSVYWYQQSLDQGLQFLIQYYNGEERAKGNILERFSAQQFPDLHSELNLSSLELGDSALYFCASSVGAGEKLFFGSGTQLSVL.

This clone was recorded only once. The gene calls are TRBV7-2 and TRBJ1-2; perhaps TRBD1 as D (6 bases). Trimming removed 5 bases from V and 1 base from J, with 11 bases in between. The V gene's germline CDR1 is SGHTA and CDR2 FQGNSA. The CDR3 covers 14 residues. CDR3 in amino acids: CASSPGQFNYGYTF. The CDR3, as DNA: TGTGCCAGCAGCCCAGGACAGTTTAACTATGGCTACACCTTC.

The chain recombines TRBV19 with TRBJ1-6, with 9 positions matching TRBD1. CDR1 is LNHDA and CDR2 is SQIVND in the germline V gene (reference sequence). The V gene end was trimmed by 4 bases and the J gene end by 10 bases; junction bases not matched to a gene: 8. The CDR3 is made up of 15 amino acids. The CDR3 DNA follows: TGTGCCAGTAGTAGTTCCGGGACAGGGAACTCACCCCTCCACTTT. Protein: CASSSSGTGNSPLHF.

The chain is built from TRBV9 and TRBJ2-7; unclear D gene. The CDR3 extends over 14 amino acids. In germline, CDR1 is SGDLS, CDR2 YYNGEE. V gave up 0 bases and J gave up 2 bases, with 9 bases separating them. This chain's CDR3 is CASSVESTAYEQYF. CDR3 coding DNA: TGTGCCAGCAGCGTAGAGAGTACAGCCTACGAGCAGTACTTC.

This CDR3 is CASGPGLAETDTQYF. CDR3 nucleotides: TGTGCCAGCGGTCCGGGACTAGCGGAAACAGATACGCAGTATTTT. The chain combines TRBV2 with TRBJ2-3; 11 bases are a match to TRBD2. This CDR3 has 15 residues. Trimming took 8 bases from V and 3 from J; bases not matched to a gene: 7. Germline CDR1 and CDR2: SNHLY and FYNNEI.

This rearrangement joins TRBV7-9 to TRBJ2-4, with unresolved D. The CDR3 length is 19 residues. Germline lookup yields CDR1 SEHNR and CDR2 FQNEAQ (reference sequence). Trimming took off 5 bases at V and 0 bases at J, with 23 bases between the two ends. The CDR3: CASSPSPGANSLAKNIQYF. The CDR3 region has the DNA TGTGCCAGCAGCCCCTCGCCAGGAGCAAATTCTCTAGCCAAAAACATTCAGTACTTC.

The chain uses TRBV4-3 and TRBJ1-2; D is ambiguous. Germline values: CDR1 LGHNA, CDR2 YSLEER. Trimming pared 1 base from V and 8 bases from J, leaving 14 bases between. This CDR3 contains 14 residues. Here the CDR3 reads CASSQAPAHRGYTF. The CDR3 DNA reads TGCGCCAGCAGCCAAGCCCCAGCCCATCGGGGCTACACCTTC.

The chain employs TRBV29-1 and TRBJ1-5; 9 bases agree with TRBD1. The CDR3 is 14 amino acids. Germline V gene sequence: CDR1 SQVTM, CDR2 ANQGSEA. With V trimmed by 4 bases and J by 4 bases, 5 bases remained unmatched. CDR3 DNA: TGCAGCGTTGGAGGACAGGGGTTAAATCAGCCCCAGCATTTT. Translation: CSVGGQGLNQPQHF.

The CDR3 loop is CASSSPYMGGPEAFF. CDR3 coding DNA: TGCGCCAGCAGCTCACCCTACATGGGCGGGCCTGAAGCTTTCTTT. This chain joins TRBV5-1 and TRBJ1-1; D remains ambiguous. V was cut by 3 bases and J by 6 bases, with 18 bases left in between. Per germline, CDR1 SGHRS and CDR2 YFSETQ. This CDR3 spans 15 amino acids.

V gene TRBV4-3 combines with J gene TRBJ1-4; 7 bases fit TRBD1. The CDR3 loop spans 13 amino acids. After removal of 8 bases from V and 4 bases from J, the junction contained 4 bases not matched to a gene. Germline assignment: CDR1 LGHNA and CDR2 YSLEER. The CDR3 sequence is CASRGQNNEKLFF. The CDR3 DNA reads TGCGCCAGCCGGGGACAGAATAATGAAAAACTGTTTTTT.

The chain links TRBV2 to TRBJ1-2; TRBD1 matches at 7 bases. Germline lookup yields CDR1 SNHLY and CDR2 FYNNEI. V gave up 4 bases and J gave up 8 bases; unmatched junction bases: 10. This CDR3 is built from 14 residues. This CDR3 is CASSGQGLAVGYTF. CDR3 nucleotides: TGTGCCAGCAGTGGACAGGGTCTCGCAGTCGGCTACACCTTC.

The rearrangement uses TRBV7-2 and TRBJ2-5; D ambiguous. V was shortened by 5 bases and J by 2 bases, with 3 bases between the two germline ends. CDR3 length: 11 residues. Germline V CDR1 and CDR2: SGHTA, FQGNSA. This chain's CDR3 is CASSRQETQYF. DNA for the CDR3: TGTGCCAGCAGCCGTCAAGAGACCCAGTACTTC.

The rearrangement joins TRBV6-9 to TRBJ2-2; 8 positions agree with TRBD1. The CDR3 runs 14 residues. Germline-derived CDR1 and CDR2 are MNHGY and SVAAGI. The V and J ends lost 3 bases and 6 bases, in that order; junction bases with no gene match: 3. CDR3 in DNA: TGTGCCAGCAGTTACGGACAGGGTTCCGGGGAGCTGTTTTTT. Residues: CASSYGQGSGELFF.

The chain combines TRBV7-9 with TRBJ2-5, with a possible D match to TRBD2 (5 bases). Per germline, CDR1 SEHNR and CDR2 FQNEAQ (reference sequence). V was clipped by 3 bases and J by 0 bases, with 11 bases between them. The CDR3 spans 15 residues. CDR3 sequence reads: CASSFGGGHQETQYF. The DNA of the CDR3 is TGTGCCAGCAGCTTCGGAGGTGGGCACCAAGAGACCCAGTACTTC.